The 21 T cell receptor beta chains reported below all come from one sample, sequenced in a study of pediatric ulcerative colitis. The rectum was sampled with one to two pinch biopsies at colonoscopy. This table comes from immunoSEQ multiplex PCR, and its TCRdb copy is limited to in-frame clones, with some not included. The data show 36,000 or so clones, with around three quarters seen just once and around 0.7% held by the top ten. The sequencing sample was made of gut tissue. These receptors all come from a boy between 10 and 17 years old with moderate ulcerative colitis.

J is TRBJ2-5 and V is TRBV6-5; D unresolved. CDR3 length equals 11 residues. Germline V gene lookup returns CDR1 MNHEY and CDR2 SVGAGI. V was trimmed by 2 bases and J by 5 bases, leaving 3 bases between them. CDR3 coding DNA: TGTGCCAGCAGTTACATTGAGACCCAGTACTTC. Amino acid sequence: CASSYIETQYF.

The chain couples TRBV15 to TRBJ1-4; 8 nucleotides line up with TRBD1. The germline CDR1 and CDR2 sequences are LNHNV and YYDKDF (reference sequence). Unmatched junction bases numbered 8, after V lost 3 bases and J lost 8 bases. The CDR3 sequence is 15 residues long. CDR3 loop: CATSRRTGPEEKLFF. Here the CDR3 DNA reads TGTGCCACCAGCAGGAGGACAGGGCCAGAGGAAAAACTGTTTTTT.

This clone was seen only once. CDR3 coding DNA: TGTGCCAGCAGTCGGGACAGTCGGGGTACCGGGGAGCTGTTTTTT. It translates to CASSRDSRGTGELFF. The V call is TRBV25-1, the J call TRBJ2-2; 7 bases line up with TRBD1. With V trimmed by 5 bases and J by 5 bases, 8 bases remained unmatched. Looked up from germline, CDR1 is MGHDK and CDR2 is SYGVNS. This CDR3 has 15 residues.

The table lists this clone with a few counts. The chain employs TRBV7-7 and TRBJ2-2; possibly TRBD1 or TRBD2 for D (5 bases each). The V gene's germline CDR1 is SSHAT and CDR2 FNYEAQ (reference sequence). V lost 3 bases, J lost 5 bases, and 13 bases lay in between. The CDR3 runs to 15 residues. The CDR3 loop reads CASSFGTWGTGELFF. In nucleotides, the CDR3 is TGTGCCAGCAGCTTTGGGACGTGGGGGACCGGGGAGCTGTTTTTT. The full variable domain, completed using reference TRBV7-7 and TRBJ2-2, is GAGVSQSPRYKVTKRGQDVTLRCDPISSHATLYWYQQALGQGPEFLTYFNYEAQPDKSGLPSDRFSAERPEGSISTLTIQRTEQRDSAMYRCASSFGTWGTGELFFGEGSRLTVL.

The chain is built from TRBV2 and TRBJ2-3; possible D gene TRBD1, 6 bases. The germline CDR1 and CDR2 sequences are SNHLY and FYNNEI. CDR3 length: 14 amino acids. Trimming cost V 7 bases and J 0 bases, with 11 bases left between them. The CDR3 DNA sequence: TGTGCCAGCAAAAAGGGGACAAGCACAGATACGCAGTATTTT. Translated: CASKKGTSTDTQYF.

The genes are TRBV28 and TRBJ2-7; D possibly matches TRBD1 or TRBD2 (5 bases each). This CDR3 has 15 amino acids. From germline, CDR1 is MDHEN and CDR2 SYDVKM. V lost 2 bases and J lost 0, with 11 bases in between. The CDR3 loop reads CASSLPGTGSYEQYF. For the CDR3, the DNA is TGTGCCAGCAGTTTACCTGGGACGGGCTCCTACGAGCAGTACTTC.

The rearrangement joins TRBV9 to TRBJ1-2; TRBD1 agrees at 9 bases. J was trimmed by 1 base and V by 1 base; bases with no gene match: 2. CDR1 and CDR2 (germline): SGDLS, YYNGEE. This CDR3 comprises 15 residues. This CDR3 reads CASSVTGGVNYGYTF. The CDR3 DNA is TGTGCCAGCAGCGTAACAGGGGGCGTTAACTATGGCTACACCTTC.

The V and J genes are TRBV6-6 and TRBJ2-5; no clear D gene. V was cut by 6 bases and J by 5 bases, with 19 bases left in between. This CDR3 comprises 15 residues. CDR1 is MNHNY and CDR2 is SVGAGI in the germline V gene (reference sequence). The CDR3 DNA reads TGTGCCAGCAGCCCCCCAAGGGATGAGGCTGAGACCCAGTACTTC. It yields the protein CASSPPRDEAETQYF.

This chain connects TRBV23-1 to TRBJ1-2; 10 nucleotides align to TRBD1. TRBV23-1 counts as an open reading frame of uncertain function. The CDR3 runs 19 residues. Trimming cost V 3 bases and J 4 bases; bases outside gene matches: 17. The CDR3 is CASSQSPAGQGSFAYGYTF. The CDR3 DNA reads TGCGCCAGCAGTCAGTCCCCCGCGGGACAGGGGAGTTTTGCCTATGGCTACACCTTC.

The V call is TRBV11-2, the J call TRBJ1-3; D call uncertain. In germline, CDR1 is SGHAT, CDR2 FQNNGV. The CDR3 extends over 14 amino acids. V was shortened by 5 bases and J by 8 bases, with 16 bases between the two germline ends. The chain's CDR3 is CASSERLEADTIYF. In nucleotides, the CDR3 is TGTGCCAGCAGCGAACGATTGGAGGCGGACACCATATATTTT.

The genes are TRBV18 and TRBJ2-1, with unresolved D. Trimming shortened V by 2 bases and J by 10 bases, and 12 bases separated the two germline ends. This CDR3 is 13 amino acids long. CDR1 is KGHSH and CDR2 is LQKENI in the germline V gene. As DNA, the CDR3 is TGTGCCAGCTCACCATCCTCCCTCATCGAGCAGTTCTTC. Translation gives CASSPSSLIEQFF.

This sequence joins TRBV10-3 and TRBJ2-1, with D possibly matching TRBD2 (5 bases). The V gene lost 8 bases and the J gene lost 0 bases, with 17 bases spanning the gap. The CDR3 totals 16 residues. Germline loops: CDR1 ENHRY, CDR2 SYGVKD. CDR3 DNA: TGTGCCATCGCCCGAGGCCCGGACTCCTCCTACAATGAGCAGTTCTTC. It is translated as CAIARGPDSSYNEQFF.

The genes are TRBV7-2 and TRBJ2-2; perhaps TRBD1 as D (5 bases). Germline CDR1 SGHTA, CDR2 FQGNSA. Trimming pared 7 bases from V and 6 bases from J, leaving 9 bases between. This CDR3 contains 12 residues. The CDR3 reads CASTRVPGELFF. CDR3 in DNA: TGTGCCAGCACCAGGGTTCCCGGGGAGCTGTTTTTT.

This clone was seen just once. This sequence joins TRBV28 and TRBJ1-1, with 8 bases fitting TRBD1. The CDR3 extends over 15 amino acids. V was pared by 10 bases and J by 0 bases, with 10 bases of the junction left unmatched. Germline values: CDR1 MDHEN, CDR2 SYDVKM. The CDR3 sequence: CATRTGGGMNTEAFF. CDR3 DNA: TGTGCCACCCGAACAGGGGGGGGGATGAACACTGAAGCTTTCTTT.

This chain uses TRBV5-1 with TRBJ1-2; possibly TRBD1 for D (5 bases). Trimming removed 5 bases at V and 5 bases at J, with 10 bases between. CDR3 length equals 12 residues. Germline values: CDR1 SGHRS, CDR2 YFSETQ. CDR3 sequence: CASRRDRYGYTF. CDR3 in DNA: TGCGCCAGCAGGAGGGACCGGTATGGCTACACCTTC.

The CDR3 region has the DNA TGTGCCAGCAGCTCAAGGACAGGGGACACTGAAGCTTTCTTT. This translates into CASSSRTGDTEAFF. V gene TRBV5-4 combines with J gene TRBJ1-1, with 9 bases matching TRBD1. CDR1 SGHNT and CDR2 YYREEE come from the germline V gene (reference sequence). The CDR3 has 14 amino acids. The trim removed 3 bases at V and 3 bases at J, leaving 3 bases unmatched.

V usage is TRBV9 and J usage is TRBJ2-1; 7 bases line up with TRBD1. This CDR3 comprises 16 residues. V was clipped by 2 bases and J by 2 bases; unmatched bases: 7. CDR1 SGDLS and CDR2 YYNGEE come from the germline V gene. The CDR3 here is CASSVKQGSPYNEQFF. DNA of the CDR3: TGTGCCAGCAGCGTGAAACAGGGGAGCCCCTACAATGAGCAGTTCTTC.

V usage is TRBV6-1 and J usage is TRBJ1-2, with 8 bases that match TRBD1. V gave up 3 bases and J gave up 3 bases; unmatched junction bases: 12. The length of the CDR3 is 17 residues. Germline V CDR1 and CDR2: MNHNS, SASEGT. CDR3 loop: CASSDLFQGARYYGYTF. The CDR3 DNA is TGTGCCAGCAGTGACCTATTCCAGGGGGCGCGGTACTATGGCTACACCTTC.

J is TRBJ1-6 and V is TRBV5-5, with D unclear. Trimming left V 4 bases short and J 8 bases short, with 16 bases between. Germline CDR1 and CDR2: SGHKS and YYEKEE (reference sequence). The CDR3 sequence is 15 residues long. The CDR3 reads CASSLPGIGDSPLHF. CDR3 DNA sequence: TGTGCCAGCAGCCTTCCAGGAATAGGAGATTCACCCCTCCACTTT.

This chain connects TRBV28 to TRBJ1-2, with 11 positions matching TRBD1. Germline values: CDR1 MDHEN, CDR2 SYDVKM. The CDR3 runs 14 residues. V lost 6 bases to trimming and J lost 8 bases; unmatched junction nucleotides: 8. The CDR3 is CASSSPGTGGGYTF. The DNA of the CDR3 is TGTGCCAGCAGCTCGCCCGGGACAGGGGGGGGCTACACCTTC.

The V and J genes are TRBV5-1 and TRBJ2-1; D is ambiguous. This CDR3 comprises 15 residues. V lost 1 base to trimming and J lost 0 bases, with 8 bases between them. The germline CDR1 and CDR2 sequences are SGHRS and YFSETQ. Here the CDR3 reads CASSLTDPSYNEQFF. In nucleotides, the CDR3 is TGCGCCAGCAGCTTGACAGACCCCTCCTACAATGAGCAGTTCTTC.